This T cell receptor beta chain was sequenced during a study of molecular identifiers for immune sequencing clone quantification. TCRdb passed the PCR reads through MiXCR, listing each CDR3 protein once. The sample shows about 640,000 distinct CDR3 sequences, less than 20% of them seen only once. This CDR3 has 15 amino acids. The germline V gene has CDR1 SEHNR and CDR2 FQNEAQ (reference sequence). Trimming took off 6 bases at V and 0 bases at J, with 12 bases between the two ends. The chain joins TRBV7-9 to TRBJ2-4; perhaps TRBD2 as D (6 bases). The source of this sequence is a human donor in good health. Some libraries in this study had Jurkat cell RNA spiked in. The material sequenced was naive CD8+ T cells from blood, with Jurkat cell RNA spiked in. Noted subset: FACS-sorted CD8+CD4-CCR7+CD45RA+ naive T cells. This CDR3 is CASSRSGIAKNIQYF. The CDR3 DNA follows: TGTGCCAGCAGTCGTAGCGGAATAGCCAAAAACATTCAGTACTTC.